This T cell receptor beta chain was retrieved from a study of cytomegalovirus exposure and HLA in healthy donors. Study-wide background: The roughly 120 validation repertoires, a later analysis reported, used the same platform as the approximately 670 first-cohort repertoires.

The table came from immunoSEQ multiplex PCR; TCRdb's copy has only in-frame clones and leaves some out. The data hold roughly 120,000 clones, with roughly 90% observed a single time. General study results and limits: Reports showed the classifier diagnosing cytomegalovirus status with high specificity and sensitivity. Clusters of TCRs from the first cohort tended to co-occur in the 90 to 150 validation repertoires (as a later analysis found). Generally TCR sequences proved uncommon, though certain public TCRs appeared in numerous donors.

The CDR3 runs to 15 residues. V was trimmed by 7 bases and J by 4 bases, leaving 17 bases between them. The germline CDR1 and CDR2 sequences are MDHEN and SYDVKM. Turning to this clone: What it recognizes is unknown.

The rearrangement joins TRBV28 to TRBJ2-1; a weak D match, TRBD1 (6 bases). Sequenced material: PBMCs. The receptor's source is a man between 25 and 39 years old in good health and CMV-seronegative. The CDR3 DNA is TGTGCCAGCACTCCGACAGGCTCACGTTACAATGAGCAGTTCTTC. Its protein product is CASTPTGSRYNEQFF.